Included here is one T cell receptor (beta chain) sequence, with context. This entry comes from a study of blood T cell repertoires in COVID-19. Study information: T cells, B-cell-depleted T cells, or PBMCs provided the cDNA or gDNA that served as material.

In the original analysis: Estimated nucleated cell counts came from reference gene primer amplification. Assay: immunoSEQ multiplex PCR; the TCRdb copy retains only in-frame clones and omits some. The DNA gave D and trimming, while V, J and clone size come from that table. The sample has about 110,000 clones, about 79% seen once. CDR1 LGHDT and CDR2 YNNKEL come from the germline V gene (reference sequence). There are 17 residues in the CDR3. V was pared by 6 bases and J by 1 base, with 16 bases between. The rearrangement uses TRBV3-1 (or the pseudogene TRBV3-2) and TRBJ1-6; D gene uncertain. This sequence originates from a woman over 75 with active or convalescent COVID-19. Material: peripheral blood. In DNA form, the CDR3 reads TGTGCCAGCAGTTCCGGAGGCATTAGATCCTATAATTCACCCCTCCACTTT. Amino acid sequence: CASSSGGIRSYNSPLHF.